These 25 T cell receptor beta chains were all obtained from the same sample, sequenced in a study of blood T cell repertoires in COVID-19. Sequencing was performed with immunoSEQ multiplex PCR; in TCRdb, only in-frame clones are kept and a portion is missing. The repertoire holds about 100,000 clones, with roughly 90% as singletons. The sample consisted of peripheral blood. The receptors derive from a man in his 60s with acute or convalescent COVID-19.

This clone was picked up one time. The chain couples TRBV11-3 to TRBJ2-7; possibly TRBD1 for D (5 bases). The V gene's germline CDR1 is SGHNT and CDR2 YENEEA. The CDR3 has 14 residues. V lost 1 base and J 12 bases, leaving 19 bases between the germline ends. The DNA for the CDR3 is TGTGCCAGCAGCTTAGCGGTTAGAGGACAACCCCCGTACTTC. Translation gives CASSLAVRGQPPYF.

The chain joins TRBV6-4 to TRBJ2-7; TRBD2 aligns across 8 bases. The V gene end was trimmed by 1 base and the J gene end by 2 bases; junction bases not matched to a gene: 22. Germline V gene lookup returns CDR1 MRHNA and CDR2 SNTAGT. The CDR3 totals 21 residues. The CDR3 is CASSDLIEGWLAGAPTYEQYF. Written as DNA, the CDR3 is TGTGCCAGCAGTGACTTGATCGAGGGGTGGCTAGCGGGCGCCCCGACCTACGAGCAGTACTTC.

V gene TRBV5-6 combines with J gene TRBJ1-2; possibly TRBD1 for D (6 bases). The ends were cut back, 4 bases at V and 6 bases at J, with 19 bases in the middle. From germline, CDR1 is SGHDT and CDR2 YYEEEE. The CDR3 contains 15 residues. The CDR3 is CASSSPARGADGYTF. The CDR3 DNA reads as TGTGCCAGCAGCAGCCCCGCCCGGGGGGCTGATGGCTACACCTTC.

This sequence joins TRBV6-2 or TRBV6-3 and TRBJ1-6; D gene ambiguous. The V gene lost 2 bases and the J gene lost 0 bases, with 5 bases spanning the gap. The CDR3 spans 15 residues. Germline V lookup: CDR1 MNHEY, CDR2 SVGEGT. The CDR3 sequence: CASSYKSSYNSPLHF. The CDR3 region has the DNA TGTGCCAGCAGTTACAAGAGCTCCTATAATTCACCCCTCCACTTT.

In nucleotides, the CDR3 is TGTGCCAGCAGTTTTGAGCGTGGTGGCCTATGGTACGTAAACATTCAGTACTTC. The encoded protein is CASSFERGGLWYVNIQYF. The rearrangement links TRBV27 to TRBJ2-4; D not resolved. The CDR3 spans 18 residues. CDR1 MNHEY and CDR2 SMNVEV come from the germline V gene (reference sequence). V was clipped by 3 bases and J by 6 bases, with 24 bases between them.

V usage is TRBV19 and J usage is TRBJ1-1; 7 bases align to TRBD1. V lost 4 bases to trimming and J lost 4 bases; unmatched junction nucleotides: 6. Germline V gives CDR1 LNHDA, CDR2 SQIVND (reference sequence). The CDR3 sequence is 14 residues long. The CDR3 sequence is CASSKGQLSTEAFF. In DNA form, the CDR3 reads TGTGCCAGTAGTAAGGGACAGCTGAGCACTGAAGCTTTCTTT. The full variable domain, in which reference TRBV19 and TRBJ1-1 provide the parts outside the CDR3, is DGGITQSPKYLFRKEGQNVTLSCEQNLNHDAMYWYRQDPGQGLRLIYYSQIVNDFQKGDIAEGYSVSREKKESFPLTVTSAQKNPTAFYLCASSKGQLSTEAFFGQGTRLTVV.

This rearrangement joins TRBV19 to TRBJ2-7; 8 bases are a match to TRBD1. Germline V lookup: CDR1 LNHDA, CDR2 SQIVND (reference sequence). The V gene end was trimmed by 9 bases and the J gene end by 6 bases; junction bases not matched to a gene: 13. The length of the CDR3 is 14 residues. This CDR3 is CASAPTRTGSEQYF. The CDR3 nucleotides are TGTGCCAGCGCCCCTACCCGGACAGGGTCCGAGCAGTACTTC.

The genes are TRBV6-1 and TRBJ2-1, with 7 bases fitting TRBD2. With 3 bases clipped from V and 0 bases from J, the junction kept 2 bases outside the gene matches. This CDR3 region has 15 residues. The V gene's germline CDR1 is MNHNS and CDR2 SASEGT. The CDR3 DNA reads as TGTGCCAGCAGTGAGTTAGCGGGCTCCTACAATGAGCAGTTCTTC. Its protein product is CASSELAGSYNEQFF.

The V call is TRBV10-3, the J call TRBJ1-5; D not resolved. The germline V and J ends were trimmed by 4 bases and 5 bases, with 6 bases remaining between them. This CDR3 spans 12 amino acids. From germline, CDR1 is ENHRY and CDR2 SYGVKD. Here the CDR3 DNA reads TGTGCCATCAGTGGGGGAGATCAGCCCCAGCATTTT. It yields the protein CAISGGDQPQHF.

V usage is TRBV30 and J usage is TRBJ2-7; no firm D call. CDR1 is GTSNPN, CDR2 SVGIG, per germline (reference sequence). The CDR3 loop spans 11 amino acids. With 5 bases removed from V and 2 bases from J, the gap between germline ends came to 7 bases. This CDR3 reads CAWSVAYEQYF. The DNA for the CDR3 is TGTGCCTGGTCAGTGGCCTACGAGCAGTACTTC.

This chain links TRBV6-5 with TRBJ1-2, with 8 bases matching TRBD1. This CDR3 region has 15 residues. Germline values: CDR1 MNHEY, CDR2 SVGAGI. V was clipped by 0 bases and J by 6 bases; unmatched bases: 6. CDR3 sequence: CASSYSTGGTNGYTF. The CDR3 DNA sequence: TGTGCCAGCAGTTACTCTACAGGGGGGACGAATGGCTACACCTTC.

The chain couples TRBV5-5 to TRBJ1-5, with 9 nucleotides matching TRBD1. The V gene's germline CDR1 is SGHKS and CDR2 YYEKEE (reference sequence). The CDR3 sequence is 13 residues long. After removal of 4 bases from V and 6 bases from J, the junction contained 2 bases not matched to a gene. Here the CDR3 DNA reads TGTGCCAGCAGCGGGACAGGGACTCAGCCCCAGCATTTT. This codes for CASSGTGTQPQHF.

The genes are TRBV6-5 and TRBJ1-2; TRBD1 agrees at 7 bases. The germline gives CDR1 MNHEY, CDR2 SVGAGI. The CDR3 runs 14 residues. V lost 5 bases, J lost 8 bases, and 11 bases stayed unmatched. The CDR3 protein is CASSRDSSSWGYTF. CDR3 DNA sequence: TGTGCCAGCAGTAGGGACAGTTCCTCTTGGGGCTACACCTTC.

The chain joins TRBV7-6 to TRBJ2-5; D may be TRBD1 (5 bases). The germline CDR1 and CDR2 sequences are SGHVS and FNYEAQ. This CDR3 comprises 14 residues. V lost 0 bases and J lost 3, with 8 bases in between. The chain's CDR3 is CASSLAAREETQYF. The CDR3 DNA reads TGTGCCAGCAGCTTAGCAGCCAGGGAAGAGACCCAGTACTTC.

The genes are TRBV5-4 and TRBJ2-3; D remains unclear. Between the trimmed V and J ends, which lost 4 bases and 4 bases, there was a span of 10 bases. Per germline, CDR1 SGHNT and CDR2 YYREEE (reference sequence). The CDR3 runs to 13 residues. In DNA form, the CDR3 reads TGTGCCAGCAGCACCCCAGCGCCAGATACGCAGTATTTT. Amino acid sequence: CASSTPAPDTQYF.

The chain couples TRBV11-3 to TRBJ2-2, with D possibly TRBD2 on 6 matching bases. The CDR3 length is 13 residues. Trimming cost V 5 bases and J 5 bases, with 9 bases left between them. The V gene's germline CDR1 is SGHNT and CDR2 YENEEA. The CDR3 protein is CASSAGTTGELFF. The DNA of the CDR3 is TGTGCCAGCAGCGCCGGGACTACCGGGGAGCTGTTTTTT. The whole variable domain, remainder taken from reference TRBV11-3 and TRBJ2-2, is EAGVVQSPRYKIIEKKQPVAFWCNPISGHNTLYWYLQNLGQGPELLIRYENEEAVDDSQLPKDRFSAERLKGVDSTLKIQPAELGDSAVYLCASSAGTTGELFFGEGSRLTVL.

The gene calls are TRBV11-2 and TRBJ2-1, with D unresolved. Germline V gives CDR1 SGHAT, CDR2 FQNNGV. The CDR3 loop spans 11 amino acids. Deletions cut 5 bases from V and 4 bases from J, with 3 bases between. The CDR3 sequence is CASSEYNEQFF. CDR3 nucleotide sequence: TGTGCCAGCAGCGAGTACAATGAGCAGTTCTTC. The variable domain in full, with the rest retrieved from reference TRBV11-2 and TRBJ2-1, is EAGVAQSPRYKIIEKRQSVAFWCNPISGHATLYWYQQILGQGPKLLIQFQNNGVVDDSQLPKDRFSAERLKGVDSTLKIQPAKLEDSAVYLCASSEYNEQFFGPGTRLTVL.

This chain uses TRBV3-1 (or the pseudogene TRBV3-2) with TRBJ2-1; D ambiguous. Per the germline V gene, CDR1 is LGHDT and CDR2 is YNNKEL (reference sequence). This CDR3 spans 12 amino acids. Trimming removed 0 bases from V and 15 bases from J, with 12 bases in between. CDR3 DNA sequence: TGTGCCAGCAGCCAAGAGCTCCGAGATCTGTTCTTC. Amino acids: CASSQELRDLFF.

This rearrangement joins TRBV28 to TRBJ1-4; D gene uncertain. This CDR3 spans 14 amino acids. V was pared by 3 bases and J by 8 bases, with 13 bases between. The germline gives CDR1 MDHEN, CDR2 SYDVKM. CDR3 in amino acids: CASSLRLSLEKLFF. CDR3 coding DNA: TGTGCCAGCAGTTTGCGACTGTCTTTAGAAAAACTGTTTTTT.

This clone was seen just once. This chain links TRBV2 with TRBJ2-7; maybe TRBD2 (5 bases). Trimming took off 6 bases at V and 3 bases at J, with 12 bases between the two ends. CDR3 length: 13 residues. Germline CDR1 is SNHLY and CDR2 is FYNNEI. The chain's CDR3 is CASRVASHYEQYF. The DNA of the CDR3 is TGTGCCAGCAGGGTAGCGAGCCACTACGAGCAGTACTTC.

The CDR3 bases are TGTGCCAGCAGTTCGGCAAGGGGGCACGAGCAGTACTTC. It translates to CASSSARGHEQYF. The chain couples TRBV12-3 or TRBV12-4 to TRBJ2-7; 7 nucleotides line up with TRBD1. The J segment lost 5 bases and the V segment lost 4 bases, leaving 5 bases of the junction unmatched. The CDR3 loop spans 13 amino acids.

This clone turned up a few times. The CDR3 reads CSVEGQGSGELFF. The CDR3 nucleotides are TGCAGCGTTGAAGGGCAGGGATCCGGGGAGCTGTTTTTT. V gene TRBV29-1 combines with J gene TRBJ2-2; possibly TRBD1 for D (5 bases). CDR1 and CDR2 from the germline V gene are SQVTM and ANQGSEA. The CDR3 totals 13 residues. Trimming shortened V by 1 base and J by 6 bases, and 9 bases separated the two germline ends.

The rearrangement uses TRBV7-9 and TRBJ2-1, with TRBD2 matching 12 bases. This CDR3 contains 17 residues. Germline V gene lookup returns CDR1 SEHNR and CDR2 FQNEAQ (reference sequence). V dropped 6 bases and J dropped 0; count of bases not matched to a gene: 6. The CDR3 loop reads CASRGMTSGSSYNEQFF. The CDR3 nucleotides are TGTGCCAGCAGGGGAATGACTAGCGGGAGCTCCTACAATGAGCAGTTCTTC. The entire variable domain, with the rest obtained from reference TRBV7-9 and TRBJ2-1, is as follows: DTGVSQNPRHKITKRGQNVTFRCDPISEHNRLYWYRQTLGQGPEFLTYFQNEAQLEKSRLLSDRFSAERPKGSFSTLEIQRTEQGDSAMYLCASRGMTSGSSYNEQFFGPGTRLTVL.

The rearrangement uses TRBV7-6 and TRBJ2-5; D may be TRBD2 (5 bases). Trimming left V 1 base short and J 5 bases short, with 17 bases between. Germline lookup yields CDR1 SGHVS and CDR2 FNYEAQ. The CDR3 covers 16 residues. The CDR3 DNA reads TGTGCCAGCAGCTTAGAGGTCTGGGCGGGTGGGGAGACCCAGTACTTC. Encoded protein: CASSLEVWAGGETQYF.

This chain uses TRBV28 with TRBJ1-6; 9 positions match TRBD1. V shed 6 bases and J 14 bases; nucleotides not matched to a gene: 11. The CDR3 spans 14 residues. Germline V gene lookup returns CDR1 MDHEN and CDR2 SYDVKM. CDR3 nucleotides: TGTGCCAGCAGACAGGGACAGGGAGGGAAGACCCTCCACTTT. Translated: CASRQGQGGKTLHF.